What follows are 29 T cell receptor beta chains derived from one specimen sequenced in a study of blood T cell repertoires in COVID-19. Measured with immunoSEQ multiplex PCR; TCRdb has only the in-frame clones, and not every one. The sample includes about 270,000 clones, approximately 89% of them seen just once. Input material: PBMCs or T cells enriched from blood (not recorded which). These receptors all stem from a woman aged 60-75 years who had recovered from COVID-19.

This clone occurred a few times. The chain couples TRBV6-6 to TRBJ2-7; 7 bases align to TRBD2. Losses at the gene ends were 0 bases for V and 7 bases for J; bases not matched to a gene: 6. Germline V gene sequence: CDR1 MNHNY, CDR2 SVGAGI (reference sequence). This CDR3 is built from 14 residues. CDR3 region: CASSYSRLAGEQYF. The CDR3 region has the DNA TGTGCCAGCAGTTACTCCAGACTAGCCGGGGAGCAGTACTTC.

The CDR3 DNA reads TGTGCCACCCTCCGATATTCACAGGGCGACGGCAATCAGCCCCAGCATTTT. This gives the protein CATLRYSQGDGNQPQHF. The gene calls are TRBV28 and TRBJ1-5; tentatively, D is TRBD1 (6 bases). Germline V gives CDR1 MDHEN, CDR2 SYDVKM. V was cut by 10 bases and J by 2 bases, with 24 bases left in between. The CDR3 spans 17 residues.

The chain uses TRBV19 and TRBJ1-5; D unresolved. The CDR3 has 14 amino acids. V lost 6 bases to trimming and J lost 0 bases, with 9 bases between them. Germline-derived CDR1 and CDR2 are LNHDA and SQIVND (reference sequence). CDR3 bases: TGTGCCAGTAGGGGCAGCTTTAGCAATCAGCCCCAGCATTTT. This encodes CASRGSFSNQPQHF.

J is TRBJ1-4 and V is TRBV5-1; TRBD1 agrees at 9 bases. There are 16 residues in the CDR3. Germline V gene lookup returns CDR1 SGHRS and CDR2 YFSETQ. J was trimmed by 2 bases and V by 3 bases; bases with no gene match: 5. The CDR3 loop reads CASSWDREVTNEKLFF. CDR3 sequence (DNA): TGCGCCAGCAGCTGGGACAGGGAGGTGACTAATGAAAAACTGTTTTTT.

This rearrangement joins TRBV6-4 to TRBJ1-2, with D perhaps TRBD1 (6 bases). CDR1 is MRHNA, CDR2 SNTAGT, per germline. Trimming left V 6 bases short and J 3 bases short, with 14 bases between. This CDR3 region has 14 residues. The CDR3 here is CASREGVGDYGYTF. The CDR3 DNA is TGTGCCAGCAGAGAGGGGGTCGGGGACTATGGCTACACCTTC.

The V call is TRBV28, the J call TRBJ1-2; 8 bases map to TRBD1. CDR3 length equals 13 residues. Per the germline V gene, CDR1 is MDHEN and CDR2 is SYDVKM. V dropped 6 bases and J dropped 3; count of bases not matched to a gene: 3. CDR3 sequence reads: CASSSTGDYGYTF. The CDR3, as DNA: TGTGCCAGCAGCTCGACAGGGGACTATGGCTACACCTTC.

This sequence joins TRBV5-1 and TRBJ2-5; 15 positions agree with TRBD2. The CDR3 consists of 16 residues. V shed 4 bases and J 2 bases; nucleotides not matched to a gene: 3. Germline-derived CDR1 and CDR2 are SGHRS and YFSETQ. The CDR3 coding sequence is TGCGCCAGCAGCGGACTAGCGGGAGGGAGTCAAGAGACCCAGTACTTC. Translated: CASSGLAGGSQETQYF. The whole variable domain, filled in from reference TRBV5-1 and TRBJ2-5, reads KAGVTQTPRYLIKTRGQQVTLSCSPISGHRSVSWYQQTPGQGLQFLFEYFSETQRNKGNFPGRFSGRQFSNSRSEMNVSTLELGDSALYLCASSGLAGGSQETQYFGPGTRLLVL.

The chain carries TRBV6-5 and TRBJ2-7; TRBD1 matches 8 bases. V was pared by 6 bases and J by 6 bases, with 7 bases of the junction left unmatched. The CDR3 is 13 amino acids. Germline V gene lookup returns CDR1 MNHEY and CDR2 SVGAGI. The CDR3 bases are TGTGCCAGCAGCGCCCTGACAGGGGCCGAGCAGTACTTC. Translating gives CASSALTGAEQYF.

V usage is TRBV15 and J usage is TRBJ1-1; TRBD1 matches 7 bases. The CDR3 has 15 amino acids. From germline, CDR1 is LNHNV and CDR2 YYDKDF (reference sequence). The V gene end was trimmed by 5 bases and the J gene end by 1 base; junction bases not matched to a gene: 7. CDR3 nucleotides: TGTGCCACCAGCGCGAGGACAGGTGGGAACACTGAAGCTTTCTTT. Its translation: CATSARTGGNTEAFF.

V is TRBV25-1 and J is TRBJ2-1; 8 nucleotides line up with TRBD1. From germline, CDR1 is MGHDK and CDR2 SYGVNS. J was trimmed by 2 bases and V by 3 bases; bases with no gene match: 3. This CDR3 has 15 residues. The CDR3 bases are TGTGCCAGCAGTGAGCCAGGGGGCCCCTACAATGAGCAGTTCTTC. Protein: CASSEPGGPYNEQFF.

The V gene is TRBV24-1, the J gene TRBJ2-2, with 15 positions matching TRBD2. V dropped 4 bases and J dropped 2; count of bases not matched to a gene: 7. CDR3 length: 19 residues. The germline gives CDR1 KGHDR, CDR2 SFDVKD. The DNA for the CDR3 is TGTGCCACCAGTGACGCCGGACTAGCGGGGGGGGATAACACCGGGGAGCTGTTTTTT. This translates into CATSDAGLAGGDNTGELFF.

The V and J genes are TRBV7-2 and TRBJ1-1, with D possibly being TRBD1 (6 bases). The CDR3 spans 15 residues. Germline V gene sequence: CDR1 SGHTA, CDR2 FQGNSA. V was clipped by 5 bases and J by 4 bases, with 17 bases between them. In DNA form, the CDR3 reads TGTGCCAGCAGCCGTCGAGACAGGCCGGTCACTGAAGCTTTCTTT. This sequence encodes CASSRRDRPVTEAFF.

This chain joins TRBV30 and TRBJ2-2; 7 bases match TRBD1. This CDR3 contains 15 residues. The trim removed 3 bases at V and 6 bases at J, leaving 10 bases unmatched. Germline V gene lookup returns CDR1 GTSNPN and CDR2 SVGIG (reference sequence). The CDR3 bases are TGTGCCTGGAGCGCCTTGACAGGGCCGGCCGGGGAGCTGTTTTTT. This sequence encodes CAWSALTGPAGELFF.

The chain recombines TRBV24-1 with TRBJ2-1; tentative D call: TRBD2 (6 bases). This CDR3 region has 15 residues. V shed 12 bases and J shed 3 bases, with 20 bases lying between them. Germline values: CDR1 KGHDR, CDR2 SFDVKD. The CDR3 DNA is TGTGCCCCGACCTCATGGCGCGGGATCTACAATGAGCAGTTCTTC. Translation gives CAPTSWRGIYNEQFF.

The gene calls are TRBV7-8 and TRBJ2-2, with a weak D call TRBD1 (5 bases). The V and J ends lost 4 bases and 2 bases respectively, with 20 bases between them. CDR1 SGHVS and CDR2 FQNEAQ come from the germline V gene. The CDR3 runs to 18 residues. CDR3 sequence (DNA): TGTGCCAGCAGCTCCGAATTTAGGGGATCTATCAACACCGGGGAGCTGTTTTTT. As protein: CASSSEFRGSINTGELFF. The variable domain in full, completed from reference TRBV7-8 and TRBJ2-2, reads GAGVSQSPRYKVAKRGQDVALRCDPISGHVSLFWYQQALGQGPEFLTYFQNEAQLDKSGLPSDRFFAERPEGSVSTLKIQRTQQEDSAVYLCASSSEFRGSINTGELFFGEGSRLTVL.

The chain combines TRBV15 with TRBJ1-2; D is possibly TRBD1 (5 bases). V was shortened by 5 bases and J by 4 bases, with 14 bases between the two germline ends. CDR1 LNHNV and CDR2 YYDKDF come from the germline V gene (reference sequence). CDR3 length equals 14 residues. In nucleotides, the CDR3 is TGTGCCACCAGCTTTGGAGGGGATGGCTATGGCTACACCTTC. Translation gives CATSFGGDGYGYTF.

V gene TRBV6-5 combines with J gene TRBJ1-4, with D possibly TRBD1 on 5 matching bases. Between the trimmed V and J ends, which lost 2 bases and 3 bases, there was a span of 10 bases. The CDR3 is 15 residues long. CDR1 and CDR2 (germline): MNHEY, SVGAGI. The CDR3, as DNA: TGTGCCAGCAGTTACGGTGACAGTCCTAATGAAAAACTGTTTTTT. This sequence encodes CASSYGDSPNEKLFF.

The J gene is TRBJ2-5, the V gene TRBV18; TRBD2 matches at 15 bases. The germline CDR1 and CDR2 sequences are KGHSH and LQKENI. The trim removed 3 bases at V and 5 bases at J, leaving 4 bases unmatched. The CDR3 has 16 amino acids. CDR3 loop: CASSPGLAGGPETQYF. The CDR3 nucleotides are TGTGCCAGCTCACCCGGACTAGCGGGAGGGCCGGAGACCCAGTACTTC.

The CDR3 sequence is CATSEASGRAYYNEQFF. The CDR3, as DNA: TGTGCCACCAGTGAAGCTAGCGGGAGGGCCTACTACAATGAGCAGTTCTTC. The gene calls are TRBV24-1 and TRBJ2-1; 12 nucleotides match TRBD2. The CDR3 runs to 17 residues. V dropped 4 bases and J dropped 3; count of bases not matched to a gene: 6. Germline-derived CDR1 and CDR2 are KGHDR and SFDVKD.

The rearrangement joins TRBV9 to TRBJ1-1; D remains unclear. The CDR3 extends over 15 amino acids. CDR1 is SGDLS and CDR2 is YYNGEE in the germline V gene. The V and J ends lost 1 base and 1 base respectively, with 11 bases between them. This CDR3 reads CASSVKGAGNTEAFF. The CDR3 nucleotides read TGTGCCAGCAGCGTAAAGGGTGCGGGGAACACTGAAGCTTTCTTT.

Regarding this clone: At one end the junction does not follow the germline gene, possibly because of a read error. The chain couples TRBV7-8 to TRBJ2-1; 7 bases are a match to TRBD2. CDR1 and CDR2 from the germline V gene are SGHVS and FQNEAQ. This CDR3 has 13 amino acids. The CDR3 reads CASSLVPSGFFLF. The CDR3 coding sequence is TGTGCCAGCAGCTTAGTGCCTAGCGGTTTCTTCCTCTTC.

This sequence joins TRBV3-1 (or the pseudogene TRBV3-2) and TRBJ1-2; D is uncertain. The CDR3 has 12 residues. Germline V gives CDR1 LGHDT, CDR2 YNNKEL (reference sequence). Trimming shortened V by 2 bases and J by 5 bases, and 6 bases separated the two germline ends. The CDR3 is CASSQSSYGYTF. In DNA, the CDR3 is TGTGCCAGCAGCCAATCCAGTTATGGCTACACCTTC.

The V gene is TRBV27, the J gene TRBJ1-2; TRBD1 might be the D (5 bases). The length of the CDR3 is 14 residues. V was trimmed by 6 bases and J by 5 bases, leaving 16 bases between them. Germline CDR1 is MNHEY and CDR2 is SMNVEV (reference sequence). The CDR3 reads CASSPLGHEYGYTF. Written as DNA, the CDR3 is TGTGCCAGCAGCCCCTTGGGGCACGAGTATGGCTACACCTTC.

A note on this clone: Other DNA sequences of this sample code for an identical CDR3. The chain joins TRBV6-5 to TRBJ2-3; D possibly corresponds to TRBD2 (6 bases). Trimming pared 0 bases from V and 3 bases from J, leaving 7 bases between. The CDR3 sequence is 14 residues long. Germline V gene data show CDR1 as MNHEY and CDR2 as SVGAGI. CDR3 bases: TGTGCCAGCAGTTACTCGGGAGGTACAGATACGCAGTATTTT. Its protein product is CASSYSGGTDTQYF.

This chain connects TRBV7-3 to TRBJ1-1, with TRBD1 identical over 7 bases. The germline CDR1 and CDR2 sequences are SGHTA and FQGTGA. The CDR3 contains 13 residues. The trim removed 1 base at V and 11 bases at J, leaving 7 bases unmatched. The CDR3 coding sequence is TGTGCCAGCAGCTTAAAAGAGGGGGCACTCGCTTTCTTT. Its protein product is CASSLKEGALAFF.

The table lists this clone with a few counts. J is TRBJ2-1 and V is TRBV7-9, with D hard to call. Germline CDR1 reads SEHNR; CDR2 reads FQNEAQ (reference sequence). V lost 5 bases to trimming and J lost 6 bases, with 5 bases between them. The CDR3 has 11 amino acids. CDR3 sequence (DNA): TGTGCCAGCAGCCCCTTCAATGAGCAGTTCTTC. Translation gives CASSPFNEQFF.

The chain joins TRBV12-3 or TRBV12-4 to TRBJ1-6; D is ambiguous. The V gene lost 6 bases and the J gene lost 11 bases, with 14 bases spanning the gap. This CDR3 contains 13 residues. CDR3 nucleotide sequence: TGTGCCAGCAGCCCGACTCCCGCAACACCCCTCCACTTT. Protein sequence: CASSPTPATPLHF.

The chain employs TRBV2 and TRBJ1-5, with TRBD1 identical over 11 bases. CDR1 SNHLY and CDR2 FYNNEI come from the germline V gene. With V trimmed by 1 base and J by 6 bases, 2 bases remained unmatched. This CDR3 spans 15 amino acids. CDR3 nucleotide sequence: TGTGCCAGCAGTGAAGGAGGGACAGGGGGTCAGCCCCAGCATTTT. Translation: CASSEGGTGGQPQHF. Together with reference TRBV2 and TRBJ1-5, the CDR3 gives the full variable domain: EPEVTQTPSHQVTQMGQEVILRCVPISNHLYFYWYRQILGQKVEFLVSFYNNEISEKSEIFDDQFSVERPDGSNFTLKIRSTKLEDSAMYFCASSEGGTGGQPQHFGDGTRLSIL.

The rearrangement joins TRBV5-5 to TRBJ2-1, with D possibly TRBD1 on 6 matching bases. Germline lookup yields CDR1 SGHKS and CDR2 YYEKEE (reference sequence). V gave up 5 bases and J gave up 9 bases, with 18 bases separating them. CDR3 length: 14 amino acids. Here the CDR3 reads CASRRDRFNGEQFF. Here the CDR3 DNA reads TGTGCCAGCAGACGTGACAGGTTTAACGGTGAGCAGTTCTTC.